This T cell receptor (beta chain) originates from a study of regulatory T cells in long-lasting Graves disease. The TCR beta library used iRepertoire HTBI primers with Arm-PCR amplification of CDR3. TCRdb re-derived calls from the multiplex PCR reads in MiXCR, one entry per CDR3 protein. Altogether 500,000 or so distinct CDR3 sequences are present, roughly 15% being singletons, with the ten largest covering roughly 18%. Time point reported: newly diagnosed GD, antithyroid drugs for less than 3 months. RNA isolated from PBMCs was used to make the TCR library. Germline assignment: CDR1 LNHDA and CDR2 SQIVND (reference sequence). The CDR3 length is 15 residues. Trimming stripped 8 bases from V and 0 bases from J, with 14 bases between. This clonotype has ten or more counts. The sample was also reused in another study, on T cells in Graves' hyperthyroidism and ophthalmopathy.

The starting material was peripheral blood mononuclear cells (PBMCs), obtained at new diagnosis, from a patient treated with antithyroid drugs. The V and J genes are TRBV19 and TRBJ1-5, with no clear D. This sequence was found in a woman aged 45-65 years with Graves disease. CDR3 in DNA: TGTGCCAGTCTACCGACACCCTATAGCAATCAGCCCCAGCATTTT. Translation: CASLPTPYSNQPQHF.